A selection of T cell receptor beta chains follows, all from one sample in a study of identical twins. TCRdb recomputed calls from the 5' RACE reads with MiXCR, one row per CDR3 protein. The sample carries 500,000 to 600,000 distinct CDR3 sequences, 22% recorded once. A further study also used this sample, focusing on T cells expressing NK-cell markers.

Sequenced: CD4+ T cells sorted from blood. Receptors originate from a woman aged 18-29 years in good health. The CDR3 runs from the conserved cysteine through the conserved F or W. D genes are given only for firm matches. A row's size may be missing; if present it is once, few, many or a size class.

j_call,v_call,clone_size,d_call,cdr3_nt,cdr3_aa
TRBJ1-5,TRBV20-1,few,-,TGCAGTGCTAGAGATCGGGGTTACAATCAGCCCCAGCATTTT,CSARDRGYNQPQHF
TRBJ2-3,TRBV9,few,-,TGTGCCAGCAGCGTAGAGGTACCGAGTGGCACAGATACGCAGTATTTT,CASSVEVPSGTDTQYF
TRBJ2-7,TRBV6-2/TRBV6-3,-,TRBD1,TGTGCCAGTTCCTCAATCGACCGGGACAGGACCTACGAGCAGTACTTC,CASSSIDRDRTYEQYF
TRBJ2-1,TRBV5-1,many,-,TGTGCCAGCAGCTTAGGACGCTCCTACAATGAGCAGTTCTTC,CASSLGRSYNEQFF
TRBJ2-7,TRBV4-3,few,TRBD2,TGCGCCAGCAGCCAAGGGGGAGGGATCTACGAGCAGTACTTC,CASSQGGGIYEQYF
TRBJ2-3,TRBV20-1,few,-,TGCAGTGCGGCTAGCACAGATACGCAGTATTTT,CSAASTDTQYF
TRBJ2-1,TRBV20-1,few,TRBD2,TGCAGTGCTAGTAGGCGGGGGGTGGAGAATGAGCAGTTCTTC,CSASRRGVENEQFF
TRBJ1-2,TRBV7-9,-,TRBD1,TGTGCCAGCAGCCAGGGGACAGGGGAAAACTATGGCTACACCTTC,CASSQGTGENYGYTF
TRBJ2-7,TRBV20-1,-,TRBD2,TGCAGTGCCCGGGGACTAGGGATCTCCTACGAGCAGTACTTC,CSARGLGISYEQYF
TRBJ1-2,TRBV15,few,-,TGTGCCACCAGCAGAGGCTGGATGGAGGGAGGCTACACCTTC,CATSRGWMEGGYTF
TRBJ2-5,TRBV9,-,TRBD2,TGTGCCAGCAGTCGATTGGGACTAGCGGGGCACCAAGAGACCCAGTACTTC,CASSRLGLAGHQETQYF
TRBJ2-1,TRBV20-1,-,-,TGCAGTGCTCCCACGTCCGGACCTAGAGGCGAGCAGTTCTTC,CSAPTSGPRGEQFF
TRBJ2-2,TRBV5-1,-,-,TGCGCCAGCAGCTTGGTAGATGACACCGGGGAGCTGTTTTTT,CASSLVDDTGELFF